The present T cell receptor beta chain was sequenced within a study of T-cell reconstitution after alpha-beta-depleted transplantation in children. This clonotype was seen repeatedly, ten times or more. This sample's TCRbeta library carried unique molecular identifier barcodes. A single record per CDR3 protein comes from TCRdb applying MiXCR to the PCR reads. The table lists a few hundred thousand distinct CDR3 sequences, more than 7.5% of them singletons. Germline CDR1 and CDR2: DFQATT and SNEGSKA (reference sequence). CDR3 length equals 14 residues. V lost 6 bases to trimming and J lost 6 bases, with 18 bases between them.

This TCR came from a human donor who donated a stem cell graft to a child with SCID. The specimen was PBMCs from the stem cell graft donor, collected from the stem cell graft. V and J are TRBV20-1 and TRBJ2-1, with TRBD1 as a possible D gene (6 bases). The CDR3 nucleotides are TGCAGTGCCAGGGGCCCGACAGCGATCAATGAGCAGTTCTTC. Its translation: CSARGPTAINEQFF.